The source of this T cell receptor (beta chain) is a study of T cells in Graves' hyperthyroidism and ophthalmopathy. The CDR3 runs 13 residues. V lost 1 base to trimming and J lost 3 bases, with 7 bases between them. CDR1 is MDHEN, CDR2 SYDVKM, per germline. TCR beta CDR3 regions were amplified from RNA transcripts. When the TCR CDR3 underwent first-round RT-PCR, the HTBI primer set was used. TCRdb recomputed calls from the multiplex PCR reads with MiXCR, one row per CDR3 protein. The sample yields a few hundred thousand distinct CDR3 sequences, less than 25% seen once. This clonotype was counted many times.

Input material: blood. The clonotype comes from a young man with Graves' hyperthyroidism. J is TRBJ2-7 and V is TRBV28; possible D gene TRBD2, 6 bases. In DNA, the CDR3 is TGTGCCAGCAGTTTATCGGGGGACTACGAGCAGTACTTC. Amino acid sequence: CASSLSGDYEQYF.